This T cell receptor (beta chain) was sequenced during a study of cytomegalovirus exposure and HLA in healthy donors. The PCR contained 60 Vbeta and 13 Jbeta primers. Sequenced by immunoSEQ multiplex PCR; TCRdb stores in-frame clones only, minus some. This sample lists 30,000 to 40,000 clones; its ten largest clones have approximately 6.3%. The germline gives CDR1 MNHEY, CDR2 SVGAGI. The CDR3 is 15 amino acids. V dropped 6 bases and J dropped 0; count of bases not matched to a gene: 8. The sequenced sample was PBMCs. The rearrangement uses TRBV6-5 and TRBJ2-7, with TRBD1 matching over 7 bases. This receptor was obtained from a human donor in good health. The CDR3 spells CASSRDSTGSYEQYF. The CDR3, as DNA: TGTGCCAGCAGCCGGGACAGTACGGGCTCCTACGAGCAGTACTTC.